The 13 T cell receptor beta chains in this list originate from one sample, sequenced in a study of shared clonotypes between healthy human individuals. The table came from immunoSEQ multiplex PCR; TCRdb's copy has only in-frame clones and leaves some out. This table has about 1.5 million clones, roughly 96% appearing once. Sequenced sample: naive CD4+ T cells sorted from blood. Subset denoted: CD45RA+ positively selected. The receptors derive from a man aged 25 to 40 in good health.

A note on this clone: Other nucleotide sequences in the sample specify the same CDR3. The V and J genes are TRBV5-4 and TRBJ2-7, with 9 bases matching TRBD1. Germline V gives CDR1 SGHNT, CDR2 YYREEE (reference sequence). V trimming: 0 bases; J trimming: 1 base; junction bases outside the gene matches: 2. There are 15 residues in the CDR3. CDR3 region: CASSLGGTGSYEQYF. The CDR3 region has the DNA TGTGCCAGCAGCTTGGGCGGGACAGGGTCCTACGAGCAGTACTTC.

The CDR3 is CASSLGRLGEQYF. The CDR3 DNA reads TGTGCCAGCAGCTTGGGGAGACTAGGGGAGCAGTACTTC. The chain carries TRBV5-6 and TRBJ2-7; D may be TRBD2 (6 bases). The V end lost 0 bases, the J end lost 7 bases, and 11 bases lay between the germline ends. The CDR3 sequence is 13 residues long. Germline assignment: CDR1 SGHDT and CDR2 YYEEEE.

V and J are TRBV5-4 and TRBJ2-1, with 10 nucleotides matching TRBD2. The J segment lost 8 bases and the V segment lost 4 bases, leaving 6 bases of the junction unmatched. The CDR3 has 14 residues. The germline V gene has CDR1 SGHNT and CDR2 YYREEE (reference sequence). CDR3 bases: TGTGCCAGCAGCCAAACACTAGCGGGGTATGAGCAGTTCTTC. Translating it yields CASSQTLAGYEQFF. Full variable domain (outside the CDR3, taken from reference TRBV5-4 and TRBJ2-1): ETGVTQSPTHLIKTRGQQVTLRCSSQSGHNTVSWYQQALGQGPQFIFQYYREEENGRGNFPPRFSGLQFPNYSSELNVNALELDDSALYLCASSQTLAGYEQFFGPGTRLTVL.

The gene calls are TRBV2 and TRBJ1-1; perhaps TRBD1 as D (5 bases). CDR3 size: 12 residues. V dropped 3 bases and J dropped 4 bases, with 6 bases sitting between them. Germline V gene lookup returns CDR1 SNHLY and CDR2 FYNNEI. CDR3 region: CASSDGGTEAFF. DNA for the CDR3: TGTGCCAGCAGTGATGGGGGCACTGAAGCTTTCTTT.

This chain uses TRBV5-1 with TRBJ1-3; D ambiguous. V was pared by 4 bases and J by 0 bases, with 17 bases between. The CDR3 is 17 residues long. Germline assignment: CDR1 SGHRS and CDR2 YFSETQ. CDR3 nucleotides: TGCGCCAGCAGCCCTCAAGGAGGGTTGGTCTCTGGAAACACCATATATTTT. Protein sequence: CASSPQGGLVSGNTIYF. The variable domain in full, with the rest retrieved from reference TRBV5-1 and TRBJ1-3, is KAGVTQTPRYLIKTRGQQVTLSCSPISGHRSVSWYQQTPGQGLQFLFEYFSETQRNKGNFPGRFSGRQFSNSRSEMNVSTLELGDSALYLCASSPQGGLVSGNTIYFGEGSWLTVV.

This rearrangement joins TRBV7-2 to TRBJ1-5; D remains ambiguous. V lost 5 bases and J 0 bases, leaving 2 bases between the germline ends. In germline, CDR1 is SGHTA, CDR2 FQGNSA. The CDR3 extends over 12 amino acids. CDR3 coding DNA: TGTGCCAGCAGCGGTAGCAATCAGCCCCAGCATTTT. Amino acid sequence: CASSGSNQPQHF.

The chain links TRBV5-5 to TRBJ2-3; TRBD2 matches 8 bases. Trimming cost V 3 bases and J 0 bases; bases outside gene matches: 12. Germline V CDR1 and CDR2: SGHKS, YYEKEE (reference sequence). The length of the CDR3 is 18 residues. CDR3 nucleotides: TGTGCCAGCAGCTCGGGCCGGGAGGGGCCGGCGAGCACAGATACGCAGTATTTT. Amino acid sequence: CASSSGREGPASTDTQYF.

This chain links TRBV5-1 with TRBJ1-4; D unclear. The CDR3 covers 17 residues. Germline values: CDR1 SGHRS, CDR2 YFSETQ. V was cut by 0 bases and J by 7 bases, with 19 bases left in between. CDR3 residues: CASSLGDRTLKSEKLFF. The CDR3 DNA reads TGCGCCAGCAGCTTGGGTGACCGGACCCTTAAGAGTGAAAAACTGTTTTTT.

V is TRBV18 and J is TRBJ2-6; the D gene could be TRBD1 or TRBD2 (5 bases each). Trimming cost V 3 bases and J 3 bases, with 12 bases left between them. This CDR3 has 16 amino acids. Per the germline V gene, CDR1 is KGHSH and CDR2 is LQKENI. CDR3 region: CASSPGVPGGANVLTF. In DNA, the CDR3 is TGTGCCAGCTCACCGGGGGTACCGGGTGGGGCCAACGTCCTGACTTTC. Full variable domain (missing parts from reference TRBV18 and TRBJ2-6): NAGVMQNPRHLVRRRGQEARLRCSPMKGHSHVYWYRQLPEEGLKFMVYLQKENIIDESGMPKERFSAEFPKEGPSILRIQQVVRGDSAAYFCASSPGVPGGANVLTFGAGSRLTVL.

The chain couples TRBV28 to TRBJ2-5; 8 bases map to TRBD1. The CDR3 loop spans 14 amino acids. Germline V lookup: CDR1 MDHEN, CDR2 SYDVKM. The ends lost 2 bases at V and 4 bases at J; junction bases unmatched: 3. For the CDR3, the DNA is TGTGCCAGCAGTTTACAGGGGGCAGGAGAGACCCAGTACTTC. This sequence encodes CASSLQGAGETQYF.

Concerning this clone: This sample includes further DNA sequences coding for the same CDR3. The CDR3 region is CASSVGTGGSYNEQFF. As DNA, the CDR3 is TGTGCCAGCAGCGTGGGGACTGGAGGCTCCTACAATGAGCAGTTCTTC. The J gene is TRBJ2-1, the V gene TRBV9; a possible D gene is TRBD2 (6 bases). CDR3 length: 16 residues. Deletions cut 2 bases from V and 0 bases from J, with 12 bases between. Germline CDR1 and CDR2: SGDLS and YYNGEE. Full variable domain (outside the CDR3, taken from reference TRBV9 and TRBJ2-1): DSGVTQTPKHLITATGQRVTLRCSPRSGDLSVYWYQQSLDQGLQFLIQYYNGEERAKGNILERFSAQQFPDLHSELNLSSLELGDSALYFCASSVGTGGSYNEQFFGPGTRLTVL.

The chain carries TRBV2 and TRBJ2-6, with 8 bases matching TRBD2. The J segment lost 1 base and the V segment lost 6 bases, leaving 17 bases of the junction unmatched. This CDR3 region has 20 residues. Germline V gene lookup returns CDR1 SNHLY and CDR2 FYNNEI. CDR3 DNA: TGTGCCAGCAGGGTCAAATCGGGGGGGATCCCACTTTCTGGGGCCAACGTCCTGACTTTC. Translation gives CASRVKSGGIPLSGANVLTF.

J is TRBJ2-3 and V is TRBV11-1, with a possible D match to TRBD1 (5 bases). The CDR3 totals 16 residues. The germline V gene has CDR1 SGHAT and CDR2 FQDESV (reference sequence). The germline V and J ends were trimmed by 1 base and 0 bases, with 11 bases remaining between them. The CDR3 region is CASSLEGVSSTDTQYF. DNA for the CDR3: TGTGCCAGCAGCTTAGAAGGGGTTTCTAGCACAGATACGCAGTATTTT. Complete variable domain (other parts from reference TRBV11-1 and TRBJ2-3): EAEVAQSPRYKITEKSQAVAFWCDPISGHATLYWYRQILGQGPELLVQFQDESVVDDSQLPKDRFSAERLKGVDSTLKIQPAELGDSAMYLCASSLEGVSSTDTQYFGPGTRLTVL.